The entry below describes one T cell receptor beta chain. Its antigen is undetermined. This record belongs to a study of cytomegalovirus exposure and HLA in healthy donors. Findings and caveats of the study: When a later analysis compared HLA-associated TCR beta chains with equally common others, the HLA-associated chains turned out to be more clonally expanded and to have lower generation probabilities. What was likely a sequencing artifact was a cluster of highly shared sequence variants. Being productive about 87% or about 30% of the time was typical of most TCR beta V segments in an earlier analysis.

Vbeta (60) and Jbeta (13) primers were used in the PCR. Clones were sequenced by immunoSEQ multiplex PCR, and TCRdb holds only the in-frame ones, with some missing. The profile shows tens of thousands of clones, about 74% of them singletons. The CDR3 consists of 12 residues. Germline V gene lookup returns CDR1 SGHKS and CDR2 YYEKEE (reference sequence). The receptor's source is a woman aged 50 to 65 in good health and CMV-seropositive. This chain links TRBV5-5 with TRBJ2-5; D is ambiguous. The J call may be wrong; the DNA end is better matched by TRBJ2-7. Specimen: PBMCs. Written as DNA, the CDR3 is TGTGCCAGCAGCTTGAAATTCTACGAGCAGTACTTC. Its translation is CASSLKFYEQYF.